This record looks at one T cell receptor beta chain sequence and its context. Primers used in a second PCR of roughly 7 to 12 cycles were a sample-barcoded 5' primer and a J-beta primer mix. TCRdb reprocessed the 5' RACE reads with MiXCR, giving one entry per CDR3 protein. The table shows hundreds of thousands of distinct CDR3 sequences, with over 45% occurring only once. CDR1 and CDR2 (germline): SGHDT, YYEEEE. V lost 0 bases and J 2 bases, leaving 15 bases between the germline ends. The CDR3 covers 16 residues. This sample is drawn from a study of blood T cells in healthy people across ages. The receptor's source is a woman aged 60-75 years in good health. Source material: blood. The chain joins TRBV5-6 to TRBJ2-7, with D perhaps matching TRBD2 (7 bases). The CDR3 bases are TGTGCCAGCAGCTTGGATGGGGGGGCGCCCCCCTACGAGCAGTACTTC. Translating it yields CASSLDGGAPPYEQYF.